This T cell receptor (beta chain) was retrieved from a study of T cell repertoires in cytomegalovirus infection (dated by TCRdb to the late 2010s). Context from the whole study: Donor HLA type was relevant to the analysis, as public TCR beta signatures indicated carriage of CMV infection together with the matching HLA type. Summary of the overall study and its limitations: The ex vivo response was dominated by HLA-C-restricted CMV-specific TCR beta clonotypes, which also provided the single most frequent clonotype in two of eight donors. In both this cohort and an independent cohort of several hundred donors, the cumulative frequency of public TCR beta family members distinguished carriers of CMV infection plus the relevant HLA type.

TCRdb lists the instrument as Illumina HiSeq 1500. The public reads were reanalyzed by TCRdb: fastp trimming at Q25, MiXCR alignment, in-frame beta chains only. Rows are combined by CDR3 protein, so each entry shows the most common genes and DNA. Present in this sample are roughly 300,000 distinct CDR3 sequences, around a tenth of which were seen just once. Roughly 4% of the sample is held by the ten biggest clonotypes. This clonotype was picked up many times. Its cognate antigen has yet to be identified. No qualities accompany the bases; no much larger clone lies one base away. This sequence originates from a human donor in good health (CMV status not recorded). Some clones in this sample may be carry-over from other donors' samples. Sequenced sample: PBMCs.

The CDR3 region reads CASSPITPSNTQYF. The bases are TGTGCCAGCAGCCCAATCACCCCCTCCAATACGCAGTATTTT. The chain uses TRBV7-2 and TRBJ2-3; the D gene lacks a confident call. The CDR3 goes from the cysteine to the phenylalanine over 14 residues. Only the CDR3 region is kept as DNA, spanning 42 bases read in frame from base 1. V and J are truncated by 5 bases and 7 bases respectively, leaving an intervening sequence of 16 bases. The germline V gene encodes CDR1 SGHTA and CDR2 FQGNSA.